Listed here is a single T cell receptor beta chain. Its antigen is not identified. The naive CD8 fraction comprised CD45RO-negative cells positively selected for CCR7 and excluded terminally differentiated effector memory CD45RA+ cells. The data were obtained in a study of shared clonotypes between healthy human individuals. The study's findings and limits: What limited the represented genetic and exposure-history diversity was the small number of donors.

CDR3 length: 15 residues. Germline V gene sequence: CDR1 PRHDT, CDR2 FYEKMQ (reference sequence). The germline V and J ends were trimmed by 4 bases and 4 bases, with 17 bases remaining between them. Assay used: immunoSEQ multiplex PCR; TCRdb lists only in-frame clones, some missing. Among nearly 2 million clones listed, less than 95% were seen once. The sample consisted of naive CD8+ T cells sorted from blood. The J gene is TRBJ2-7, the V gene TRBV13; no firm D call. The TCR originated in a man younger than 35 in good health. CDR3 sequence: CASSSRFELRYEQYF. For the CDR3, the DNA is TGTGCCAGCAGCTCCAGGTTCGAGCTCCGATACGAGCAGTACTTC.